This TCR beta chain originates from a study of control samples from healthy donors and cancer patients. V was cut by 3 bases and J by 6 bases, with 12 bases left in between. Per germline, CDR1 MDHEN and CDR2 SYDVKM. This CDR3 spans 14 amino acids. Libraries were prepared by immunoSEQ multiplex PCR; TCRdb keeps only in-frame clonotypes and omits some of them. The repertoire includes some 150,000 clones, around 96% of them detected once, and approximately 0.93% sits in the top ten. The TCR sequence derives from a woman aged 30 to 39 in good health. The specimen sequenced was blood. V and J are TRBV28 and TRBJ1-5; D not resolved. Here the CDR3 reads CASSFRGTGQPQHF. The CDR3 DNA reads as TGTGCCAGCAGTTTCCGGGGAACCGGTCAGCCCCAGCATTTT.